This TCR beta chain was recorded in a study of blood T cell repertoires in COVID-19. The germline gives CDR1 SGHTA, CDR2 FQGTGA. This CDR3 spans 12 amino acids. With respect to this clone: Compared with germline, one end of the junction differs, possibly owing to a read error.

This table comes from immunoSEQ multiplex PCR, and its TCRdb copy is limited to in-frame clones, with some not included. Here the sample spans about 370,000 clones, almost 90% being singletons. V and J are TRBV7-3 and TRBJ2-6; possible D gene TRBD1, 5 bases. The receptor was isolated from a man between 18 and 35 years old with active or convalescent COVID-19. The sequenced sample consisted of peripheral blood. The CDR3 region has the DNA TGTGCCAGCAGCTCTGGGGCCAACGTGCTGACTTTC. Its translation is CASSSGANVLTF.